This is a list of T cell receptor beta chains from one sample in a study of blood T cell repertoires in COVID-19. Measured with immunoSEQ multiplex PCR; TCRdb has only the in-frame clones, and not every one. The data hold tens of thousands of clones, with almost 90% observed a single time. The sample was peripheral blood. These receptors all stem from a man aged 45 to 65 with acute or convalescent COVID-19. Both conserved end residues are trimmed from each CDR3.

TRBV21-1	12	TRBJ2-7	ASSLREPLPEQY
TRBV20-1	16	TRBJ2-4	SASVLGAGGLAKNIQY
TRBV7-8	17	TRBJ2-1	ASSFPSRLAGGGYNEQF
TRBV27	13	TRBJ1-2	ASTSWDRRNYGYT
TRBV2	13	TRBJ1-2	ASSEDRGHWYGYT
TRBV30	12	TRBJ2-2	AQRGYPNTGELF
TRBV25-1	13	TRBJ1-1	ASSEPGQGFTEAF
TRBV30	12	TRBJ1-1	AWIANSMNTEAF
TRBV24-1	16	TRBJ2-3	ATSDSQAWWYSTDTQY
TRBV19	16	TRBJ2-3	ASSQNPGTSQELDTQY
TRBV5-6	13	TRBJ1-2	ASSSGTGANYGYT
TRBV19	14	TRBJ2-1	ASSIVGLAGGNEQF
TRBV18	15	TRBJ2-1	ASSPVQSSGTPNEQF
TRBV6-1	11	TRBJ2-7	ASSEVVVYEQY
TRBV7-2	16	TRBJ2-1	ASSLLTSGIFSYNEQF
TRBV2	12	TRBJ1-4	ASSISTVNEKLF